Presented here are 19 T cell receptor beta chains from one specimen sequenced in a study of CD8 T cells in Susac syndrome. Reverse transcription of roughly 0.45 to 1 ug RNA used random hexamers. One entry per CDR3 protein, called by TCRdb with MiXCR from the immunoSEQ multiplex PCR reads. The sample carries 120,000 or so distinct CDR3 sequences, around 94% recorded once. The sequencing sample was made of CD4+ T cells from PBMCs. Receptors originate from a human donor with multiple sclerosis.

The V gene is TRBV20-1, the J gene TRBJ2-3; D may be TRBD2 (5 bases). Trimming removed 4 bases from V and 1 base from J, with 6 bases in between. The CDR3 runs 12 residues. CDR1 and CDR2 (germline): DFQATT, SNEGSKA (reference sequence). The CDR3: CSATRGTDTQYF. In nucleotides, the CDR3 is TGCAGTGCTACGCGGGGCACAGATACGCAGTATTTT.

The CDR3 here is CAWSATDTQYF. The CDR3 DNA follows: TGTGCCTGGAGTGCGACAGATACGCAGTATTTT. This sequence joins TRBV30 and TRBJ2-3; D is ambiguous. The V end was cut by 1 base, the J end by 3 bases, with 2 bases between. The CDR3 runs 11 residues. CDR1 is GTSNPN, CDR2 SVGIG, per germline (reference sequence).

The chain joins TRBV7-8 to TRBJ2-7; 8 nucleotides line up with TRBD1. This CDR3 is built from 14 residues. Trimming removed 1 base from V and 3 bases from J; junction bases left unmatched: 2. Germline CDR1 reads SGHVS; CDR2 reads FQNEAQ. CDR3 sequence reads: CASSLVQGDYEQYF. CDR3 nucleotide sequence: TGTGCCAGCAGCTTAGTACAGGGGGACTACGAGCAGTACTTC.

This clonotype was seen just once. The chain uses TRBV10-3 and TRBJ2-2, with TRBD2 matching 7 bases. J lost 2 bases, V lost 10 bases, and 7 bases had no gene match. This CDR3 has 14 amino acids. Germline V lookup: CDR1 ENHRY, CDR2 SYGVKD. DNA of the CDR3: TGTGCCACCCAGCGGGGTGATAACACCGGGGAGCTGTTTTTT. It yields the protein CATQRGDNTGELFF.

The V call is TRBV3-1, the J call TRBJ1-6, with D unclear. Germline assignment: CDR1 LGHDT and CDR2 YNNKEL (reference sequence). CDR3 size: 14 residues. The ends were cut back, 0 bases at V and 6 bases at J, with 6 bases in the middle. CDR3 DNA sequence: TGTGCCAGCAGCCAAGAAAGAAGTAATTCACCCCTCCACTTT. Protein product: CASSQERSNSPLHF.

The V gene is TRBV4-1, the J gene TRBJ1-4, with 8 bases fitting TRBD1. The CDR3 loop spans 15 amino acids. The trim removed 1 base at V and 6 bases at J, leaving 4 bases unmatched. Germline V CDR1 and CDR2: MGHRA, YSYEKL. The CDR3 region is CASSQGTGYDEKLFF. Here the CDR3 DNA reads TGCGCCAGCAGCCAAGGGACAGGGTACGATGAAAAACTGTTTTTT.

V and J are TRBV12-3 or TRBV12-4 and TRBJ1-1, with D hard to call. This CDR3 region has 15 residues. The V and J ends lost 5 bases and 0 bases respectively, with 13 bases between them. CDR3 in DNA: TGTGCCAGCAGTAGTCTAGTGAGGGTGAACACTGAAGCTTTCTTT. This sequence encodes CASSSLVRVNTEAFF.

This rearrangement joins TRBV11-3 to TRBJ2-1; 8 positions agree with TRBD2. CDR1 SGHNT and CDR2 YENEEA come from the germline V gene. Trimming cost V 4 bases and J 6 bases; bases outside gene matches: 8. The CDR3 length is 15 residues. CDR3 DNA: TGTGCCAGCAGCTCCGGGGGGGGACTTATCAATGAGCAGTTCTTC. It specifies CASSSGGGLINEQFF.

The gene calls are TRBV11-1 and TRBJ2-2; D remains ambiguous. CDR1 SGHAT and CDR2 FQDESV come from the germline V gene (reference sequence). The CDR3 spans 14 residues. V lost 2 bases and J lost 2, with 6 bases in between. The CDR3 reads CASSLRLNTGELFF. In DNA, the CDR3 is TGTGCCAGCAGCTTACGGCTCAACACCGGGGAGCTGTTTTTT.

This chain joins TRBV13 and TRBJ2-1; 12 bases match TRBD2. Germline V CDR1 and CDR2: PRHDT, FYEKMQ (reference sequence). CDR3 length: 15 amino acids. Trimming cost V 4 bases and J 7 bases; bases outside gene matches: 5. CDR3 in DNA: TGTGCCAGCAGCTCCCTAGCGGGGGGGCCGAATGAGCAGTTCTTC. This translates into CASSSLAGGPNEQFF.

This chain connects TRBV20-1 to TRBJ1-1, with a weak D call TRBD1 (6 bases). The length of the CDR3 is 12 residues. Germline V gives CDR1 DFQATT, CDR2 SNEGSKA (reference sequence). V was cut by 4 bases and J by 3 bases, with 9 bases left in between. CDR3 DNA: TGCAGTGCTATACAGGGACACACTGAAGCTTTCTTT. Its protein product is CSAIQGHTEAFF.

CDR3 bases: TGCAGCGTCCCTCAGGGGTCCAACTATGGCTACACCTTC. Residues: CSVPQGSNYGYTF. The genes are TRBV29-1 and TRBJ1-2; the D gene is possibly TRBD1 (6 bases). Germline V gene lookup returns CDR1 SQVTM and CDR2 ANQGSEA. The CDR3 runs 13 residues. V was shortened by 6 bases and J by 2 bases, with 13 bases between the two germline ends.

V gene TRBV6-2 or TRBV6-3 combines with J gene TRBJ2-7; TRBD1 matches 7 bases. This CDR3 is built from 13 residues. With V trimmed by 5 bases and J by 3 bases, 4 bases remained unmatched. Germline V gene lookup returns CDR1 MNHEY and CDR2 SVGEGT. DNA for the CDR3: TGTGCCAGCAGTAGAGACAGGGTCTACGAGCAGTACTTC. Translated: CASSRDRVYEQYF.

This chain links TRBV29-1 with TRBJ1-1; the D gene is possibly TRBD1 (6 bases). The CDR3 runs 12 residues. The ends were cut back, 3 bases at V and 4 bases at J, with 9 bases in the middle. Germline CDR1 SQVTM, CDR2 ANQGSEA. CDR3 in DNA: TGCAGCGTTGAGGGCAGGGGCACTGAAGCTTTCTTT. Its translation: CSVEGRGTEAFF.

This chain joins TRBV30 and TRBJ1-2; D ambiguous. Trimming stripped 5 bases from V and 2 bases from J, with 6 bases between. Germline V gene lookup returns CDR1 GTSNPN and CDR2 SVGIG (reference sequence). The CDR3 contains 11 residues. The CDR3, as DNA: TGTGCCTGGGAGCAGAACTATGGCTACACCTTC. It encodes CAWEQNYGYTF.

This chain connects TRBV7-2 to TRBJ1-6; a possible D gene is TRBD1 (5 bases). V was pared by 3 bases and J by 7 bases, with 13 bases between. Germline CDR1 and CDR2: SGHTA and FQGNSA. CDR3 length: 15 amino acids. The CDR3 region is CASSFRAGRNSPLHF. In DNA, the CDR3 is TGTGCCAGCAGCTTTCGTGCAGGGAGAAATTCACCCCTCCACTTT.

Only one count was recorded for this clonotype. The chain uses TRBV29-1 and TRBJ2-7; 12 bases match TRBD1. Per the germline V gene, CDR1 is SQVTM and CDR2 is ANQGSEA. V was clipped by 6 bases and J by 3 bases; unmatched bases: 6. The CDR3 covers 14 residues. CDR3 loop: CSVSGTGGLYEQYF. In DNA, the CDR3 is TGCAGCGTCTCCGGGACAGGGGGCCTCTACGAGCAGTACTTC.

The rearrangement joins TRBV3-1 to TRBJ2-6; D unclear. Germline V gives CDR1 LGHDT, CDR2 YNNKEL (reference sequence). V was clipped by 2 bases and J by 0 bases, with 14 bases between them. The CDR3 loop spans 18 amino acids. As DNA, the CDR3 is TGTGCCAGCAGCCAAAGGCTTAGGCCCGGCTCTGGGGCCAACGTCCTGACTTTC. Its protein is CASSQRLRPGSGANVLTF.

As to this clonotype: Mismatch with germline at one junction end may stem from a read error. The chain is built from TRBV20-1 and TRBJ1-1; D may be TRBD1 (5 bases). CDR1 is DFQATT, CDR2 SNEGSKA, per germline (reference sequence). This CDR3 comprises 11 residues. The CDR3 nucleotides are TGTACGAGCAGGGTGGACACTGAAGCTTTCTTT. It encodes CTSRVDTEAFF.